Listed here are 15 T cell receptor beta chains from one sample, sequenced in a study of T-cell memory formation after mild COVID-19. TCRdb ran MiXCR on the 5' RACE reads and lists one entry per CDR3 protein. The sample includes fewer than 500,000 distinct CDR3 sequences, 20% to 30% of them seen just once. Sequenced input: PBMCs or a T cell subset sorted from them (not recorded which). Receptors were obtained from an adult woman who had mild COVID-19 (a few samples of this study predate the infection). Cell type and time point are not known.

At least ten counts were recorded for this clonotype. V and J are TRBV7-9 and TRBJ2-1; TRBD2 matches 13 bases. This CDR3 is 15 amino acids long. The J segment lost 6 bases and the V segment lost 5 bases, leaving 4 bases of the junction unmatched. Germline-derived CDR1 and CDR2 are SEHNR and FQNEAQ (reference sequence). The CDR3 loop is CASSLTSGGPNEQFF. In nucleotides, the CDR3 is TGTGCCAGCAGCCTGACTAGCGGGGGGCCCAATGAGCAGTTCTTC.

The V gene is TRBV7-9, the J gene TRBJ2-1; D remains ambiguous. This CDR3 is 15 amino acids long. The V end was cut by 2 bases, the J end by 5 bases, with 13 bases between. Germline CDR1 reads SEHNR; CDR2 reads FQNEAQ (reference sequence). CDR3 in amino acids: CASSLLGAKNNEQFF. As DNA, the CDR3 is TGTGCCAGCAGCTTATTAGGAGCCAAGAACAATGAGCAGTTCTTC.

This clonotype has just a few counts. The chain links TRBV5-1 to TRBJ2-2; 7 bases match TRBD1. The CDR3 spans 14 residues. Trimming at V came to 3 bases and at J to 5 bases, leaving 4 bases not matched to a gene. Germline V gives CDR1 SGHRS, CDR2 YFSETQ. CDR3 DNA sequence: TGCGCCAGCAGCTGGCAGGGGGAAACCGGGGAGCTGTTTTTT. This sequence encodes CASSWQGETGELFF. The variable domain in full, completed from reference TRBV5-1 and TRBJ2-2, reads KAGVTQTPRYLIKTRGQQVTLSCSPISGHRSVSWYQQTPGQGLQFLFEYFSETQRNKGNFPGRFSGRQFSNSRSEMNVSTLELGDSALYLCASSWQGETGELFFGEGSRLTVL.

The CDR3 protein is CASSLATDYRYEQYF. For the CDR3, the DNA is TGTGCCAGCAGCTTAGCGACAGATTACCGCTACGAGCAGTACTTC. The chain employs TRBV7-2 and TRBJ2-7; tentative D call: TRBD1 (5 bases). The ends were cut back, 0 bases at V and 3 bases at J, with 12 bases in the middle. CDR1 is SGHTA, CDR2 FQGNSA, per germline. The CDR3 consists of 15 residues.

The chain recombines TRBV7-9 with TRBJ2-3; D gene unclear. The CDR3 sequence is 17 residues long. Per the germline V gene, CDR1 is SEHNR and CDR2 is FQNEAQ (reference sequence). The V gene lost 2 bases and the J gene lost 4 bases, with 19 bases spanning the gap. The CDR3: CASSLPAARLLADTQYF. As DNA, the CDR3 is TGTGCCAGCAGCTTACCTGCCGCCAGATTATTGGCAGATACGCAGTATTTT.

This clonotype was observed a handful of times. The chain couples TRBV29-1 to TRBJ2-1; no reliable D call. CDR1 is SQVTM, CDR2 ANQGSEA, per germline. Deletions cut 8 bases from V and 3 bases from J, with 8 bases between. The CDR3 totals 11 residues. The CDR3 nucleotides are TGCAGCTCCCCTAGCTACAATGAGCAGTTCTTC. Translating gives CSSPSYNEQFF.

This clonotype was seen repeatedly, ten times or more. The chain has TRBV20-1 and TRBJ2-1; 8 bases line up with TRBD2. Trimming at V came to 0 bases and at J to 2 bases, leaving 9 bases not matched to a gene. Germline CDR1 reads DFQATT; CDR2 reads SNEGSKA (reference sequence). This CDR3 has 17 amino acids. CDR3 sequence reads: CSAREGSGATTYNEQFF. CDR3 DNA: TGCAGTGCTAGAGAAGGTAGCGGGGCGACAACCTACAATGAGCAGTTCTTC.

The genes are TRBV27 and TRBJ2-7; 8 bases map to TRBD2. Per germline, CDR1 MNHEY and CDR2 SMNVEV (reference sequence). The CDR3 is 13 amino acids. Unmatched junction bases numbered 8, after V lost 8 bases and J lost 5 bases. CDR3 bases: TGTGCCAGCGGATTAGCGGGGAGCCACGAGCAGTACTTC. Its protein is CASGLAGSHEQYF.

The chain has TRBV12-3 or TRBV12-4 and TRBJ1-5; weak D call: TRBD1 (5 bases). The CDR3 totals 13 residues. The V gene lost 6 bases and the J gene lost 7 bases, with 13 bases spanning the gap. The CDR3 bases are TGTGCCAGCAGCGGCGGGACCAAACAGCCCCAGCATTTT. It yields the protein CASSGGTKQPQHF.

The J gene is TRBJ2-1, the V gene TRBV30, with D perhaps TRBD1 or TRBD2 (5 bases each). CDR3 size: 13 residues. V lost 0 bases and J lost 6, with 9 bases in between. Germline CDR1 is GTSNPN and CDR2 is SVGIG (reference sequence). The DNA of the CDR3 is TGTGCCTGGAGTGTTTCGGGGCCCAATGAGCAGTTCTTC. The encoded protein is CAWSVSGPNEQFF.

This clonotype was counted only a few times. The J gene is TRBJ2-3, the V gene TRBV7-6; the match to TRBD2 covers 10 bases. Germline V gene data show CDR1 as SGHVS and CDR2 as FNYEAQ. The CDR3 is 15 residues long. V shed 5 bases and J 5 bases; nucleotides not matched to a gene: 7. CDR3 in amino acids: CASSRAGGRGDTQYF. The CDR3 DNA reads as TGTGCCAGCAGCCGAGCGGGGGGGCGTGGAGATACGCAGTATTTT.

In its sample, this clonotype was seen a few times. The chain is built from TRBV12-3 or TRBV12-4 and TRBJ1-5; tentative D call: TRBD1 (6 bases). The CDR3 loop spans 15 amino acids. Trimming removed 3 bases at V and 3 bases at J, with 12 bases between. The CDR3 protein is CASSFVTGANQPQHF. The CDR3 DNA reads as TGTGCCAGCAGTTTTGTGACAGGCGCCAATCAGCCCCAGCATTTT.

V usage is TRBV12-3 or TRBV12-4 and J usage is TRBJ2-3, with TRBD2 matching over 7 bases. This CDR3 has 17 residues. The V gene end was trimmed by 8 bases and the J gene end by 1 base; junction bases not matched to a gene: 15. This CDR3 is CASHPSGRGTGTDTQYF. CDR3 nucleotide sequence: TGTGCCAGCCATCCCTCCGGGCGGGGGACGGGCACAGATACGCAGTATTTT.

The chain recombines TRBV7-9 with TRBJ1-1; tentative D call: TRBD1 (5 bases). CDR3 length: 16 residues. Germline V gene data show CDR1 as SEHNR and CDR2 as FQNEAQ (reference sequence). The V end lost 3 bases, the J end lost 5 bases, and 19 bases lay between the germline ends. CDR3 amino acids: CASSFLGVAMGTEAFF. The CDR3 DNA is TGTGCCAGCAGCTTCCTGGGGGTGGCGATGGGGACTGAAGCTTTCTTT.

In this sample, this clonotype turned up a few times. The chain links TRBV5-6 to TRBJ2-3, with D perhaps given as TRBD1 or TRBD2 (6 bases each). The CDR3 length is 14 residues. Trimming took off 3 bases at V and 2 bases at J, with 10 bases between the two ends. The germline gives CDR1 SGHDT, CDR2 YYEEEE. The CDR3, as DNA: TGTGCCAGCAGCTGGAGGGACAACACAGATACGCAGTATTTT. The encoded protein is CASSWRDNTDTQYF.